Listed below are T cell receptor beta chains from one sample, sequenced in a study of human T cells and chemical hapten exposure. Via MiXCR, TCRdb re-called the RACE reads, giving one row per CDR3 protein. The sample records tens of thousands of distinct CDR3 sequences, around 10% being singletons. Sequencing was performed on whole blood, taken in connection with sensitization to the hapten diphenylcyclopropenone (DPC). Receptors originate from a woman in her forties or fifties with alopecia areata. Some clones in this sample may be carry-over from other donors' samples. Each CDR3 is given with its conserved first and last residue. A D gene is named only where the DNA matches it firmly. Clone sizes are given selectively: once, few, many, or a class where the clone is expanded.

TRBV30	.	TRBJ2-7	.	TGTGCCTGGAATGGAGGGACCTACGAGCAGTACTTC	CAWNGGTYEQYF
TRBV20-1	.	TRBJ2-5	few	TGCAGTGCTAGAGAGGAGGGTAGGGCCCAAGAGACCCAGTACTTC	CSAREEGRAQETQYF
TRBV5-4	TRBD1	TRBJ1-2	many	TGTGCCAGCAGACGCGGACAGGGACCCTTAGGATATGGCTACACCTTC	CASRRGQGPLGYGYTF
TRBV24-1	TRBD2	TRBJ2-3	many	TGTGCCACCAGTGATCATTCACCAGGACTAGCCCTCGGGGATACGCAGTATTTT	CATSDHSPGLALGDTQYF
TRBV29-1	TRBD2	TRBJ2-5	.	TGCAGCATACGACTAGCGGGGCCCCAAGAGACCCAGTACTTC	CSIRLAGPQETQYF
TRBV20-1	.	TRBJ1-2	few	TGCAGTGCTAGGGACAGATTAAACTATGGCTACACCTTC	CSARDRLNYGYTF
TRBV7-9	.	TRBJ2-3	.	TGTGCCAGCAGCTTCGCCATAGGAGGCGAATATACGCAGTATTTT	CASSFAIGGEYTQYF
TRBV28	.	TRBJ2-7	.	TGTGCCAGCAGCAAGACCTACTCCTACGAGCAGTACTTC	CASSKTYSYEQYF
TRBV5-4	TRBD1	TRBJ1-2	few	TGTGCCAACAGCATATCAGGGGGCCCTCATCCTGGCTACACCTTC	CANSISGGPHPGYTF
TRBV7-9	TRBD2	TRBJ2-7	.	TGTGCCAGCAATTGGCTAGCGGGTGTCGAGCAGTACTTC	CASNWLAGVEQYF
TRBV19	TRBD2	TRBJ2-3	few	TGTGCCAGTAGCTCCCTTAGCGGGGGAGACGATACGCAGTATTTT	CASSSLSGGDDTQYF
TRBV12-3/TRBV12-4	TRBD1	TRBJ2-7	.	TGTGCCAGCAGTTGGACAGGGGGCGACGAGCAGTACTTC	CASSWTGGDEQYF
TRBV10-3	.	TRBJ2-6	many	TGTGCCATCAGAGACAGCTCTGGGGCCAACGTCCTGACTTTC	CAIRDSSGANVLTF
TRBV6-1	.	TRBJ1-1	many	TGTGCCAGCAGTGAAAAAACGAACACTGAAGCTTTCTTT	CASSEKTNTEAFF
TRBV28	.	TRBJ2-2	.	TGTGCCAGCAGTCCGAAACAGGGCCCCTTGACCGGGGAGCTGTTTTTT	CASSPKQGPLTGELFF
TRBV7-2	.	TRBJ2-1	.	TGTGCCAGCAGCCGAGAACACAGTTACAATGAGCAGTTCTTC	CASSREHSYNEQFF
TRBV7-9	.	TRBJ2-1	.	TGTGCCAGCAGCTCCGGACACCACCAAAACAATGAGCAGTTCTTC	CASSSGHHQNNEQFF
TRBV6-2/TRBV6-3	.	TRBJ1-5	many	TGTGCCAGCAGTCCCGGACAGCCTTTCAATCAGCCCCAGCATTTT	CASSPGQPFNQPQHF
TRBV2	.	TRBJ2-1	few	TGTGCCAGCAGTGAAGCCCGCGGGGGCCTTCAGTTCTTC	CASSEARGGLQFF
TRBV6-2/TRBV6-3	.	TRBJ1-5	few	TGTGCCAGCAGGACAGCCCTTCGTAGCAATCAGCCCCAGCATTTT	CASRTALRSNQPQHF
TRBV30	TRBD1	TRBJ2-7	many	TGTGCCTGGAGCTATAATCGGGACAGGGGCTACGAGCAGTACTTC	CAWSYNRDRGYEQYF
TRBV9	.	TRBJ2-7	many	TGTGCCAGCAGCGGGGGGACGGCGAGCTCCTACGAGCAGTACTTC	CASSGGTASSYEQYF
TRBV2	TRBD2	TRBJ2-1	many	TGTGCCAGCAGTGAGGGCGGGAGGGCCAGCAATGAGCAGTTCTTC	CASSEGGRASNEQFF
TRBV29-1	.	TRBJ2-5	.	TGCAGCATACTCGGAGGGGAGACCCAGTACTTC	CSILGGETQYF
TRBV6-4	.	TRBJ1-1	few	TGTGCCAGCAGGACAGCGCCCGATCGAGTAGCTTTCTTT	CASRTAPDRVAFF
TRBV19	.	TRBJ1-6	.	TGTGCCAGTAATCCCGGACAGTACAATTCACCCCTCCACTTT	CASNPGQYNSPLHF
TRBV20-1	TRBD2	TRBJ2-7	few	TGCAGTGCTAGACCGACTAGCGGGGGACCTTCCTACGAGCAGTACTTC	CSARPTSGGPSYEQYF
TRBV28	TRBD2	TRBJ2-3	.	TGTGCCAGCAGTCCACGGACTAGCGGGAGCCATACGCAGTATTTT	CASSPRTSGSHTQYF